Sequencing of this T cell receptor (beta chain) was carried out in a study of long-term antiretroviral therapy in people with HIV. Overall study context: Earliest sampling preceded the 2015 immediate-ART recommendation by about a decade.

Study results and limitations: Whereas controls had wider CDR3 length ranges, HIV repertoires had narrower ones.

PBMC samples from each donor numbered at least one pre-ART and at least two post-ART. A note on this clone: Antigen: not known.

The germline V and J ends were trimmed by 1 base and 0 bases, with 10 bases remaining between them. The CDR3 spans 16 residues. Germline V gene data show CDR1 as SEHNR and CDR2 as FQNEAQ (reference sequence). The immunoSEQ assay was v3.0, run at survey level. Per-sample sequencing targets were 40,000-50,000 T-cell genomes. Repertoires were generated with immunoSEQ multiplex PCR, while TCRdb's copy carries only in-frame clones and drops some. The repertoire holds almost 35,000 clones, with roughly 84% as singletons. The source was unsorted PBMCs, collected just under 2.9 years before starting antiretroviral therapy. The origin of this receptor is a woman aged 30 to 39 with HIV. The genes are TRBV7-9 and TRBJ2-1; no reliable D call. CDR3 DNA sequence: TGTGCCAGCAGCTTAGATTTCCCTAGCTCCTACAATGAGCAGTTCTTC. This sequence encodes CASSLDFPSSYNEQFF.